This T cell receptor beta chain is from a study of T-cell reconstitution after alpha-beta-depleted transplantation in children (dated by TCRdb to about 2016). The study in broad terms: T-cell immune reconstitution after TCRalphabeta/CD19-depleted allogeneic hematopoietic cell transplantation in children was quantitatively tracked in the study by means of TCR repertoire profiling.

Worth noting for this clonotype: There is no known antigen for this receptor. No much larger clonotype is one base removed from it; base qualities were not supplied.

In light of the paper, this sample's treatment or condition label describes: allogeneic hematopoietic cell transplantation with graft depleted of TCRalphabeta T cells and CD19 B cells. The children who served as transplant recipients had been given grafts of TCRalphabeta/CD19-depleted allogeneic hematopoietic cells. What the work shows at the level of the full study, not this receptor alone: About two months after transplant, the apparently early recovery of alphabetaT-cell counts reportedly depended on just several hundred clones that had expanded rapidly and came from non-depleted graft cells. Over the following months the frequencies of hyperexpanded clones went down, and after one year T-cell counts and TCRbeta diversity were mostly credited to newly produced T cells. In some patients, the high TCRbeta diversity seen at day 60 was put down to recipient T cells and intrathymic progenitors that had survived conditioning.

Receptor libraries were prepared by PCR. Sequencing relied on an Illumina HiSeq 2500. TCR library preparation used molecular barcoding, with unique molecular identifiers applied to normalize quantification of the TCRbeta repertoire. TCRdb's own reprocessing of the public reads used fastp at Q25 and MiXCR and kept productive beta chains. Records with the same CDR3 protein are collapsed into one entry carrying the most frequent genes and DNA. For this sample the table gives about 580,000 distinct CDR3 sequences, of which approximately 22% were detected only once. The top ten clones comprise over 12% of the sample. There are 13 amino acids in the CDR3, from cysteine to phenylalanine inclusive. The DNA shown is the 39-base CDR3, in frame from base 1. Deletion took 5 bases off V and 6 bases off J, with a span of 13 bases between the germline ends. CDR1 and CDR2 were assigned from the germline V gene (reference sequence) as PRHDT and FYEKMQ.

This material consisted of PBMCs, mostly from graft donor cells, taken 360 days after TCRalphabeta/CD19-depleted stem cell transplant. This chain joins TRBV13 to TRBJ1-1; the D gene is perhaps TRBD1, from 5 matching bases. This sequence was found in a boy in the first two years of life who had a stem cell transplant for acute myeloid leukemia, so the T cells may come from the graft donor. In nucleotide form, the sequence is TGTGCCAGCAGCCTGGGGGAGACCCCTGAAGCTTTCTTT. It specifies CASSLGETPEAFF.